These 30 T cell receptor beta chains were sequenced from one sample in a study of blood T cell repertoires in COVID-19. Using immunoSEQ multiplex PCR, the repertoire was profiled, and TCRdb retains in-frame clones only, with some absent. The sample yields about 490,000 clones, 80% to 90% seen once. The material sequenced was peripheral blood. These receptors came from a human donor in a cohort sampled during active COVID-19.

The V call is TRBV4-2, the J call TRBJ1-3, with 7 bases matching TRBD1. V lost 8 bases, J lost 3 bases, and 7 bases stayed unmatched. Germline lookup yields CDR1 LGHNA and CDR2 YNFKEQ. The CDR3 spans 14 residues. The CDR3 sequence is CASGDRQGGNTIYF. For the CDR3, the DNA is TGTGCCAGCGGAGATCGACAGGGTGGAAACACCATATATTTT.

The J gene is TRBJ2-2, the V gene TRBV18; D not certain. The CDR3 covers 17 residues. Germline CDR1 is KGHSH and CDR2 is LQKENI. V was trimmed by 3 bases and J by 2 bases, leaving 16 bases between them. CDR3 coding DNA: TGTGCCAGCTCACCGCAGGTTGTGGATCTCAACACCGGGGAGCTGTTTTTT. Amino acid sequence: CASSPQVVDLNTGELFF.

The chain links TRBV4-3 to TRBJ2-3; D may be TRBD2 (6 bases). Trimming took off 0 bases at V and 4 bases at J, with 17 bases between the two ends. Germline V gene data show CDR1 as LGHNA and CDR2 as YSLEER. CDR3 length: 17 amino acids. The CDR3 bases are TGCGCCAGCAGCCAAGATGCCGTGTCGTGGGGGGCAGATACGCAGTATTTT. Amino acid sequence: CASSQDAVSWGADTQYF.

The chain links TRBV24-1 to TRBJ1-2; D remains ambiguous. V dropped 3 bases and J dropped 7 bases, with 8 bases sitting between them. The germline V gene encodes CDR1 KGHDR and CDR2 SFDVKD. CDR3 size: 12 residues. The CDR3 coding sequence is TGTGCCACCAGTGATCGGGTTGGTGGCTACACCTTC. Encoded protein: CATSDRVGGYTF.

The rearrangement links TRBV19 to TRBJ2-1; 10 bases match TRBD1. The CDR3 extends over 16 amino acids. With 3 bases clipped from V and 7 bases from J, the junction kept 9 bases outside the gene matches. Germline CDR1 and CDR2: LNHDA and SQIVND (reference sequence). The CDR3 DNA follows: TGTGCCAGTAGTATTGGGGGACAGGGGAGTTGGAATGAGCAGTTCTTC. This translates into CASSIGGQGSWNEQFF.

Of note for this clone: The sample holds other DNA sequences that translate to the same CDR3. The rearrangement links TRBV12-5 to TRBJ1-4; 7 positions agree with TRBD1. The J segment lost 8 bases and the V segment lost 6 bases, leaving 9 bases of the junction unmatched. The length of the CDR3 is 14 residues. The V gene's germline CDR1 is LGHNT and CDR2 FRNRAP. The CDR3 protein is CASGPDRVGEKLFF. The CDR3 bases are TGTGCTAGTGGCCCTGACAGGGTAGGGGAAAAACTGTTTTTT.

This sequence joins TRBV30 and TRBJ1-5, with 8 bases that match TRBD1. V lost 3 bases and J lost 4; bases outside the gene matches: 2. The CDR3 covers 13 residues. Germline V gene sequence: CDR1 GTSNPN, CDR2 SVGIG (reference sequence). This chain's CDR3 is CAWRDRANQPQHF. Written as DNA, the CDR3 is TGTGCCTGGAGGGACAGGGCTAATCAGCCCCAGCATTTT.

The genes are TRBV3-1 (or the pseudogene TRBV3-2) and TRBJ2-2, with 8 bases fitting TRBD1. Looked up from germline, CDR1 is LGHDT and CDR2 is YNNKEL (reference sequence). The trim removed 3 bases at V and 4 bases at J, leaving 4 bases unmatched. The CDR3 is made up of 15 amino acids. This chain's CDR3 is CASSQQGAGTGELFF. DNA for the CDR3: TGTGCCAGCAGCCAGCAGGGGGCGGGCACCGGGGAGCTGTTTTTT.

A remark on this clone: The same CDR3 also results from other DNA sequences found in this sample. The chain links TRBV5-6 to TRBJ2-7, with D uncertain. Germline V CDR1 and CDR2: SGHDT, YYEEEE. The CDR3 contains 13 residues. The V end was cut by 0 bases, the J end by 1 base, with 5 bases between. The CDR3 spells CASSLGRSYEQYF. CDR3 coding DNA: TGTGCCAGCAGCTTGGGCAGGTCCTACGAGCAGTACTTC.

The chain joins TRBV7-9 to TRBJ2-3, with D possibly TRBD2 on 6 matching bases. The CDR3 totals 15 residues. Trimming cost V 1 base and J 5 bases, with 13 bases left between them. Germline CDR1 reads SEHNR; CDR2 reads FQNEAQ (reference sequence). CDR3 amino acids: CASSLDKLAGDTQYF. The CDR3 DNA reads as TGTGCCAGCAGCTTAGACAAACTAGCAGGAGATACGCAGTATTTT.

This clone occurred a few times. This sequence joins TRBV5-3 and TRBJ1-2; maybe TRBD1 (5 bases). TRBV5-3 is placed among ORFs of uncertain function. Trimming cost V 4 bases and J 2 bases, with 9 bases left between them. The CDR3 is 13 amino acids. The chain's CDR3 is CARSRQSNYGYTF. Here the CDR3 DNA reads TGTGCCAGAAGCCGACAGAGCAACTATGGCTACACCTTC.

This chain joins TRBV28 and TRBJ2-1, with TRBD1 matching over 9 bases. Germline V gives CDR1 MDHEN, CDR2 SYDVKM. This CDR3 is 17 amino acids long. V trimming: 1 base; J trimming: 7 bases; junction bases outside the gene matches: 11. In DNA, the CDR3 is TGTGCCAGCAGTTTATTTACAGGACAGGGGCGATATAATGAGCAGTTCTTC. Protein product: CASSLFTGQGRYNEQFF.

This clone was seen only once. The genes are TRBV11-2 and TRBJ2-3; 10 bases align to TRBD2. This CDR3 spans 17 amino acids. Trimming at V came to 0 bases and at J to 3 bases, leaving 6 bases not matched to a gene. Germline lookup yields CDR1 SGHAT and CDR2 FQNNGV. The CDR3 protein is CASSLDLLAGVTDTQYF. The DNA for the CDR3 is TGTGCCAGCAGCTTAGATCTTCTAGCGGGAGTGACAGATACGCAGTATTTT. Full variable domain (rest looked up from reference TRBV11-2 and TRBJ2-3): EAGVAQSPRYKIIEKRQSVAFWCNPISGHATLYWYQQILGQGPKLLIQFQNNGVVDDSQLPKDRFSAERLKGVDSTLKIQPAKLEDSAVYLCASSLDLLAGVTDTQYFGPGTRLTVL.

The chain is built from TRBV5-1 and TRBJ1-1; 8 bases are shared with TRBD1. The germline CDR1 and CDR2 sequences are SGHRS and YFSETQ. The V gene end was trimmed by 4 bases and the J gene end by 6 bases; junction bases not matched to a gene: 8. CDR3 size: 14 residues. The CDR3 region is CASSIDRGGAEAFF. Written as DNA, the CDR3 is TGCGCCAGCAGCATCGACAGGGGCGGAGCTGAAGCTTTCTTT.

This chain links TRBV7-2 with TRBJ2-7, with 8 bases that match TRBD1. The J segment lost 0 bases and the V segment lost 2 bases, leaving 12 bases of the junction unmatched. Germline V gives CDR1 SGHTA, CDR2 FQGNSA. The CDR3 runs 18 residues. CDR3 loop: CASSLPPTGQGFSYEQYF. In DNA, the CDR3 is TGTGCCAGCAGCTTACCGCCTACCGGACAGGGCTTCTCCTACGAGCAGTACTTC.

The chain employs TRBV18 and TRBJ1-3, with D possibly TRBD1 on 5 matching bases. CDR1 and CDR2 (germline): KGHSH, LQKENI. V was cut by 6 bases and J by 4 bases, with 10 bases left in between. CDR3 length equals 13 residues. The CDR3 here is CASSQGAGNTIYF. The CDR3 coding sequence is TGTGCCAGCTCCCAGGGTGCAGGAAACACCATATATTTT.

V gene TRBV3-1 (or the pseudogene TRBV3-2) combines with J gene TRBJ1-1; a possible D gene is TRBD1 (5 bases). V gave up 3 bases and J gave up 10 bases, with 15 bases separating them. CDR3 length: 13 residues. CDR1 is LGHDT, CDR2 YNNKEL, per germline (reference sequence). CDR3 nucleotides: TGTGCCAGCAGCCAGGTGAAGGGGCAGGGAGCTTTCTTT. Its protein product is CASSQVKGQGAFF.

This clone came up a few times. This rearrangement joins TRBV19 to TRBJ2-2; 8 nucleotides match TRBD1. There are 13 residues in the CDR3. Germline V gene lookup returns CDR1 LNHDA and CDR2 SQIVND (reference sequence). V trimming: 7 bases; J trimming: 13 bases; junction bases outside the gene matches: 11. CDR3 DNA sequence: TGTGCCAGTATGCTGGGAGACAGGGGTGGGCTGTTTTTT. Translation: CASMLGDRGGLFF.

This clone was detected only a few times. CDR3 residues: CAWSRQVYYEQYF. CDR3 bases: TGTGCCTGGAGTAGACAGGTTTACTACGAGCAGTACTTC. The chain employs TRBV30 and TRBJ2-7; tentatively, D is TRBD1 (6 bases). V was cut by 2 bases and J by 3 bases, with 11 bases left in between. CDR3 length equals 13 residues. Germline V CDR1 and CDR2: GTSNPN, SVGIG (reference sequence).

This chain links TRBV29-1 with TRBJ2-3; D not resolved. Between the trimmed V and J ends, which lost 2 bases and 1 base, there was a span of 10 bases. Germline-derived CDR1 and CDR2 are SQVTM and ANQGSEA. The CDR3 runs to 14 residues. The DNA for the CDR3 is TGCAGCGTTGAACTGCCAGTCGGCACAGATACGCAGTATTTT. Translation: CSVELPVGTDTQYF.

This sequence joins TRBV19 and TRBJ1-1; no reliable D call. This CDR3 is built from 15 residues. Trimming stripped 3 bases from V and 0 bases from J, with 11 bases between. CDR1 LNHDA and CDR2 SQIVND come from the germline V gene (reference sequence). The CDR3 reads CASSMSPPLNTEAFF. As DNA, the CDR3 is TGTGCCAGTAGTATGAGTCCCCCCCTGAACACTGAAGCTTTCTTT.

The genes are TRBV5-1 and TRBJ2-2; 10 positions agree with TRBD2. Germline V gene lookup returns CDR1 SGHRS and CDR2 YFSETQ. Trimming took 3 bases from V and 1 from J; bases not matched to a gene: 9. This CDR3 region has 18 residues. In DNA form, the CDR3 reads TGCGCCAGCAGCTGGGAACTGACTAGCGGGTTGAACACCGGGGAGCTGTTTTTT. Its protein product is CASSWELTSGLNTGELFF.

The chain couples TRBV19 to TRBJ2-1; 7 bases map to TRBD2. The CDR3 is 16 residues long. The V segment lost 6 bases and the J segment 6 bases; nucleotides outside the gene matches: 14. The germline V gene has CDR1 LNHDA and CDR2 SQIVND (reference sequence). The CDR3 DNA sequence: TGTGCCAGTAGCTTTAATGGCGGGAGCGTTGGCAATGAGCAGTTCTTC. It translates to CASSFNGGSVGNEQFF.

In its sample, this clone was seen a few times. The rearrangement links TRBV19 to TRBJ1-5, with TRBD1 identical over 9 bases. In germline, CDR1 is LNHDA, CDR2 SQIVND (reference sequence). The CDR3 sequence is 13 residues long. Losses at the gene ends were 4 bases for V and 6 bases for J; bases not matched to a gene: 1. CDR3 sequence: CASSRDRAQPQHF. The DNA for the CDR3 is TGTGCCAGTAGTAGGGACAGGGCTCAGCCCCAGCATTTT. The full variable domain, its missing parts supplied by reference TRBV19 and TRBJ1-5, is DGGITQSPKYLFRKEGQNVTLSCEQNLNHDAMYWYRQDPGQGLRLIYYSQIVNDFQKGDIAEGYSVSREKKESFPLTVTSAQKNPTAFYLCASSRDRAQPQHFGDGTRLSIL.

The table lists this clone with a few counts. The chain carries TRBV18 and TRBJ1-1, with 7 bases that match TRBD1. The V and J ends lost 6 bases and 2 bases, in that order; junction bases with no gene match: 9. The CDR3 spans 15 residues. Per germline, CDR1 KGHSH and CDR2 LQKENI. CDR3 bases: TGTGCCAGCTCTCCGGGCCGGGACAGCAACACTGAAGCTTTCTTT. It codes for CASSPGRDSNTEAFF.

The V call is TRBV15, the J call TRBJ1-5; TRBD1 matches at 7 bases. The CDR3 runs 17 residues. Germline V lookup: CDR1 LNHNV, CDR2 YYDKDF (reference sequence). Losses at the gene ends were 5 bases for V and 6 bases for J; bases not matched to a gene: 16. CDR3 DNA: TGTGCCACCAGCGTCTACGCGACAGGGAGACTGGGTCAGCCCCAGCATTTT. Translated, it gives CATSVYATGRLGQPQHF.

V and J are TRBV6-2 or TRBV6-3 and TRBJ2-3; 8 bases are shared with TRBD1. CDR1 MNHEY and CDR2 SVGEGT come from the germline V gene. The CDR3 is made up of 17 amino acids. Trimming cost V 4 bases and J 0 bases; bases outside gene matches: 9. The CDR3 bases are TGTGCCAGCAGTTCCCTCCGGACAGGGTCTAGCACAGATACGCAGTATTTT. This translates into CASSSLRTGSSTDTQYF.

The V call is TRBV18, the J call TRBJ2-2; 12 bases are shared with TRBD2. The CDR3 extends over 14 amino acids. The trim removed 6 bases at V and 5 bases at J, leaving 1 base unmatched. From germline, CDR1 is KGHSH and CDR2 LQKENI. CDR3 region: CASSGLAGTGELFF. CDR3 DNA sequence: TGTGCCAGCTCCGGACTAGCGGGGACCGGGGAGCTGTTTTTT.

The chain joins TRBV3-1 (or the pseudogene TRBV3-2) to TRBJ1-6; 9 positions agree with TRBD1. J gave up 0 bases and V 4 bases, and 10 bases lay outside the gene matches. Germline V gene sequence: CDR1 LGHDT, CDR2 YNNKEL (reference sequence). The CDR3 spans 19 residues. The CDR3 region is CASSLPGQGTSSYNSPLHF. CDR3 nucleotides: TGTGCCAGCAGCCTCCCGGGACAGGGCACGAGCTCCTATAATTCACCCCTCCACTTT.

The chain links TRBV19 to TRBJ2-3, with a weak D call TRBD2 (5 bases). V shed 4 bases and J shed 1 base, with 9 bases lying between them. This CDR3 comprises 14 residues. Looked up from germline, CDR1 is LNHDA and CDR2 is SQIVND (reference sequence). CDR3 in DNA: TGTGCCAGTAGTAAGCGGCAGGGCACAGATACGCAGTATTTT. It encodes CASSKRQGTDTQYF.